This TCR beta chain was found in a study of cytomegalovirus exposure and HLA in healthy donors. Vbeta (60) and Jbeta (13) primers were used in the PCR. TCRdb's table, derived via immunoSEQ multiplex PCR, lists solely in-frame clones and lacks some. Of roughly 150,000 clones in the sample, around three fifths were seen once. The sequence derives from a young woman in good health and CMV-seropositive. Material: PBMCs.

CDR3 region: CASSRTPNQGTNYGYTF. The CDR3 DNA sequence: TGCGCCAGCAGCCGTACTCCTAATCAGGGGACTAACTATGGCTACACCTTC. The chain couples TRBV5-1 to TRBJ1-2, with D perhaps matching TRBD1 (6 bases). The CDR3 loop spans 17 amino acids. Trimming pared 4 bases from V and 0 bases from J, leaving 19 bases between. CDR1 SGHRS and CDR2 YFSETQ come from the germline V gene.